This entry lists 22 T cell receptor beta chains sequenced from one sample in a study of T cells in Graves' hyperthyroidism and ophthalmopathy. RNA transcripts served as the template for amplifying TCR beta CDR3 regions. First-round RT-PCR with HTBI primers amplified the TCR CDR3 region. TCRdb reprocessed the multiplex PCR reads with MiXCR, giving one entry per CDR3 protein. This sample has a few hundred thousand distinct CDR3 sequences, with around 42% found just once. Sequenced sample: peripheral blood or thyroid tissue (not recorded which). All receptors come from an adult woman with Graves' disease, either hyperthyroidism or ophthalmopathy (not recorded which).

The table lists this clonotype with many counts. The chain is built from TRBV10-3 and TRBJ1-1, with D unresolved. Trimming stripped 5 bases from V and 1 base from J, with 8 bases between. Germline CDR1 is ENHRY and CDR2 is SYGVKD. The CDR3 covers 13 residues. The chain's CDR3 is CAISPGENTEAFF. CDR3 DNA: TGTGCCATCAGTCCCGGAGAGAACACTGAAGCTTTCTTT.

The gene calls are TRBV28 and TRBJ2-7; TRBD1 aligns across 8 bases. Germline CDR1 is MDHEN and CDR2 is SYDVKM. Germline trimming cut 7 bases from V and 10 bases from J; bases unmatched to any gene: 12. The CDR3 extends over 13 amino acids. The CDR3 nucleotides read TGTGCCAGCATGATTACCAGGGGGCCCGCCCAGTACTTC. Translated, it gives CASMITRGPAQYF.

The V call is TRBV9, the J call TRBJ2-7; 9 nucleotides match TRBD1. Germline CDR1 is SGDLS and CDR2 is YYNGEE. The length of the CDR3 is 14 residues. With 4 bases clipped from V and 6 bases from J, the junction kept 8 bases outside the gene matches. The CDR3 bases are TGTGCCAGCAGCTCCAGCGGACAGGGGACCGAGCAGTACTTC. Translation: CASSSSGQGTEQYF.

About this clonotype: A clone one base away is much larger, so this may be a read error. This CDR3 is CTSSLGVGINQPQHF. In DNA, the CDR3 is TGCACCAGCAGCTTGGGGGTGGGAATCAATCAGCCCCAGCATTTT. The chain uses TRBV5-1 and TRBJ1-5, with D possibly being TRBD1 (5 bases). Germline CDR1 SGHRS, CDR2 YFSETQ. The CDR3 sequence is 15 residues long.

This clonotype occurred many times. This chain uses TRBV5-1 with TRBJ2-2; D is ambiguous. In germline, CDR1 is SGHRS, CDR2 YFSETQ. Trimming removed 1 base at V and 6 bases at J, with 4 bases between. The CDR3 has 12 residues. The CDR3 sequence is CASSLKAGELFF. CDR3 sequence (DNA): TGCGCCAGCAGCTTGAAGGCCGGGGAGCTGTTTTTT.

In regard to this clonotype: A read error is possible here, since a much larger clone lies one base away. The chain is built from TRBV7-9 and TRBJ2-7; tentative D call: TRBD2 (5 bases). Germline V lookup: CDR1 SEHNR, CDR2 FQNEAQ (reference sequence). This CDR3 spans 16 amino acids. Written as DNA, the CDR3 is TGCGCCAGCAGCGTTGCTAGAGGGAGTCTCTTTCGCGAGCAGTACTTC. Amino acid sequence: CASSVARGSLFREQYF.

V and J are TRBV7-3 and TRBJ1-2; 8 positions match TRBD1. The CDR3 is made up of 15 amino acids. J lost 4 bases, V lost 4 bases, and 8 bases had no gene match. Germline loops: CDR1 SGHTA, CDR2 FQGTGA. This chain's CDR3 is CASSSRQGRTYGYTF. CDR3 in DNA: TGTGCCAGCAGCTCTCGACAGGGGAGGACCTATGGCTACACCTTC.

The chain couples TRBV24-1 to TRBJ2-2; D ambiguous. This CDR3 has 16 amino acids. CDR1 KGHDR and CDR2 SFDVKD come from the germline V gene. V was cut by 7 bases and J by 1 base, with 15 bases left in between. In DNA, the CDR3 is TGTGCCACCAGCCCCGCCAGCAGTAAGAACACCGGGGAGCTGTTTTTT. Amino acid sequence: CATSPASSKNTGELFF.

DNA of the CDR3: TGCAGTGCTAGAGATCCGGCGCGCCAAACCCGCGGCTACACCTTC. Translated, it gives CSARDPARQTRGYTF. The V gene is TRBV20-1, the J gene TRBJ1-2; D unresolved. CDR3 length: 15 amino acids. Looked up from germline, CDR1 is DFQATT and CDR2 is SNEGSKA (reference sequence). The V end was cut by 0 bases, the J end by 8 bases, with 19 bases between.

The chain uses TRBV7-2 and TRBJ1-6; D perhaps matches TRBD1 (6 bases). The germline CDR1 and CDR2 sequences are SGHTA and FQGNSA. This CDR3 is built from 17 residues. V lost 3 bases and J lost 7, with 19 bases in between. CDR3 residues: CASSFTGTWGRNSPLHF. CDR3 bases: TGTGCCAGCAGCTTCACCGGGACCTGGGGGCGGAATTCACCCCTCCACTTT.

This chain uses TRBV20-1 with TRBJ2-7, with a possible D match to TRBD2 (6 bases). Trimming took 4 bases from V and 0 from J, leaving 13 bases between them. The length of the CDR3 is 14 residues. Germline-derived CDR1 and CDR2 are DFQATT and SNEGSKA (reference sequence). The CDR3 spells CSATGLSHSYEQYF. For the CDR3, the DNA is TGCAGTGCTACCGGACTAAGCCACTCCTACGAGCAGTACTTC.

At least ten counts were recorded for this clonotype. The chain carries TRBV27 and TRBJ1-5; D remains ambiguous. V shed 8 bases and J shed 4 bases, with 15 bases lying between them. The CDR3 length is 14 residues. The germline V gene encodes CDR1 MNHEY and CDR2 SMNVEV (reference sequence). CDR3 sequence: CASATGVENQPQHF. DNA of the CDR3: TGTGCCAGCGCGACCGGGGTAGAAAATCAGCCCCAGCATTTT.

The V call is TRBV28, the J call TRBJ2-2; maybe TRBD2 (7 bases). The germline gives CDR1 MDHEN, CDR2 SYDVKM. The ends were cut back, 8 bases at V and 6 bases at J, with 10 bases in the middle. This CDR3 contains 12 residues. CDR3 protein: CASGGGAGELFF. Written as DNA, the CDR3 is TGTGCCAGCGGAGGGGGGGCCGGGGAGCTGTTTTTT.

This sequence joins TRBV10-3 and TRBJ2-7; TRBD1 is a possible D gene (6 bases). The CDR3 contains 16 residues. V was trimmed by 4 bases and J by 0 bases, leaving 16 bases between them. Germline values: CDR1 ENHRY, CDR2 SYGVKD. CDR3 in amino acids: CAISGDRSLNSYEQYF. DNA of the CDR3: TGTGCCATCAGTGGCGACAGGTCCTTAAACTCCTACGAGCAGTACTTC.

The chain carries TRBV19 and TRBJ1-4, with a tentative D call TRBD1 (6 bases). From germline, CDR1 is LNHDA and CDR2 SQIVND (reference sequence). V was clipped by 8 bases and J by 8 bases, with 12 bases between them. The CDR3 sequence is 12 residues long. Here the CDR3 reads CASADRLEKLFF. The CDR3 DNA reads as TGTGCCAGTGCCGACAGGTTGGAAAAACTGTTTTTT.

This clonotype has only one observation. The chain recombines TRBV7-2 with TRBJ1-1; D gene ambiguous. Trimming cost V 5 bases and J 1 base, with 11 bases left between them. CDR1 is SGHTA and CDR2 is FQGNSA in the germline V gene. The CDR3 consists of 14 residues. This CDR3 is CASSNEPENTEAFF. DNA of the CDR3: TGTGCCAGCAGCAACGAGCCCGAGAACACTGAAGCTTTCTTT.

The chain links TRBV7-2 to TRBJ2-5, with D maybe TRBD2 (6 bases). Trimming took off 4 bases at V and 8 bases at J, with 20 bases between the two ends. Germline values: CDR1 SGHTA, CDR2 FQGNSA. This CDR3 spans 15 amino acids. CDR3 amino acids: CASSSRMGGGYTQYF. The DNA for the CDR3 is TGTGCCAGCAGCTCCCGAATGGGGGGTGGCTACACCCAGTACTTC.

This chain uses TRBV25-1 with TRBJ2-2; D is ambiguous. Between the trimmed V and J ends, which lost 1 base and 6 bases, there was a span of 6 bases. The germline V gene has CDR1 MGHDK and CDR2 SYGVNS. The CDR3 is 13 residues long. The CDR3 region is CASSEFLSGELFF. The CDR3 region has the DNA TGTGCCAGCAGTGAATTTCTGTCCGGGGAGCTGTTTTTT.

This clonotype was detected many times. In DNA form, the CDR3 reads TGTGCCAGCAGACTTCTAGCGGGAGAGCGTGAGACCCAGTACTTC. Amino acids: CASRLLAGERETQYF. The chain carries TRBV6-5 and TRBJ2-5; TRBD2 matches 10 bases. J lost 5 bases, V lost 6 bases, and 9 bases had no gene match. The CDR3 length is 15 residues. Germline CDR1 reads MNHEY; CDR2 reads SVGAGI.

The J gene is TRBJ2-2, the V gene TRBV29-1; 8 nucleotides line up with TRBD2. Losses at the gene ends were 6 bases for V and 0 bases for J; bases not matched to a gene: 6. This CDR3 contains 15 residues. CDR1 and CDR2 (germline): SQVTM, ANQGSEA. The CDR3 reads CSVNSGTPNTGELFF. The CDR3 nucleotides read TGCAGCGTGAATAGCGGGACACCGAACACCGGGGAGCTGTTTTTT.

This clonotype occurred many times. The chain employs TRBV7-9 and TRBJ2-7; perhaps TRBD2 as D (6 bases). Per the germline V gene, CDR1 is SEHNR and CDR2 is FQNEAQ (reference sequence). The ends were cut back, 3 bases at V and 3 bases at J, with 12 bases in the middle. CDR3 size: 14 residues. CDR3 protein: CASSLEGKGYEQYF. DNA for the CDR3: TGTGCCAGCAGCTTGGAGGGGAAAGGCTACGAGCAGTACTTC.

The V and J genes are TRBV19 and TRBJ1-1; no firm D call. Trimming took off 6 bases at V and 7 bases at J, with 12 bases between the two ends. Per germline, CDR1 LNHDA and CDR2 SQIVND (reference sequence). The length of the CDR3 is 12 residues. CDR3 nucleotide sequence: TGTGCCAGTAGGGGCCAGGTGTTTGAAGCTTTCTTT. Translated, it gives CASRGQVFEAFF.